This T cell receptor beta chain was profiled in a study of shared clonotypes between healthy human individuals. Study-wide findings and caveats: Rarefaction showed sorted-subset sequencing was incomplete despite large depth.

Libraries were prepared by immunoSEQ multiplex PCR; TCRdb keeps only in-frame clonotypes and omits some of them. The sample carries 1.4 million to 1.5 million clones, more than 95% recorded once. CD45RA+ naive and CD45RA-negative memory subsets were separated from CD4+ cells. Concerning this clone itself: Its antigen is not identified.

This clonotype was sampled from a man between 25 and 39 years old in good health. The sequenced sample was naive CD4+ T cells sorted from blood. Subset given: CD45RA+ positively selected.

The CDR3 region is CASSLSWGGLNTGELFF. The CDR3 DNA reads TGTGCCAGCAGTTTATCGTGGGGAGGCCTGAACACCGGGGAGCTGTTTTTT. The chain couples TRBV28 to TRBJ2-2; D may be TRBD2 (6 bases). This CDR3 spans 17 amino acids. Trimming removed 1 base at V and 1 base at J, with 13 bases between. Germline CDR1 MDHEN, CDR2 SYDVKM.